The entry below describes one T cell receptor (beta chain). Authors' processing steps: Amplification of reference gene primers provided the estimated nucleated cell counts. This table comes from immunoSEQ multiplex PCR, and its TCRdb copy is limited to in-frame clones, with some not included. V, J and clone size are taken as reported in that table, and D and trimming were inferred from the DNA itself. This table has about 110,000 clones, 71% appearing once. The sample comes from a study of blood T cell repertoires in COVID-19. Overall study context: The origin of the acute and convalescent COVID-19 samples was the United States, Italy and Spain. Nucleic acid was either cDNA or gDNA, and it came from T cells, B-cell-depleted T cells, or PBMCs.

The sequence was obtained from a woman in her thirties or forties with acute or convalescent COVID-19. Sequencing was carried out using peripheral blood.

DNA for the CDR3: TGTGCCAGCAGTTTGGGCAGCTCTGGAAACACCATATATTTT. Translation gives CASSLGSSGNTIYF. This chain links TRBV28 with TRBJ1-3; D remains ambiguous. Trimming removed 3 bases from V and 0 bases from J, with 6 bases in between. CDR1 is MDHEN and CDR2 is SYDVKM in the germline V gene. The CDR3 spans 14 residues.